This paragraph covers one TCR beta chain sequence. Its antigen has not been determined. Base qualities are not provided; no much larger clone lies one nucleotide away. The source of the sample is a study of cytomegalovirus exposure and HLA in healthy donors (TCRdb year 2017). At the level of the whole study: According to a later analysis, one platform produced both the 110 or so validation repertoires and the approximately 600 repertoires of the first cohort. The study aimed to test whether cataloging public T cell receptors could reveal signatures of past pathogen exposure. The study combined high-throughput TCR immunosequencing, statistical association of individual TCRs with disease status, and machine learning to predict cytomegalovirus infection status. In addition to the first cohort of roughly 670 subjects, a separate validation cohort of some 120 different subjects was used.

The library was prepared using the immunoSEQ multiplex PCR assay. In the original analysis: To diagnose cytomegalovirus status from the catalog of TCR beta chain sequences, a statistical classification framework was built. The table was pulled from immuneACCESS by TCRdb, which kept in-frame rearrangements only. Such tables lose some clones; where checked, under half of the loss comes from unresolved V genes, and the rest has no known cause. That table supplies the V and J calls and clone size; D and trimming were determined from the DNA. The sample table shows some 340,000 clones, and roughly nine tenths are seen once. About 1.2% of the sample comes from the top ten. The donors were included in the validation cohort of roughly 120 subjects, a group kept apart from the approximately 700-subject first cohort. The cysteine opens and the phenylalanine closes a CDR3 of 14 amino acids. The kept DNA is CDR3 alone, 42 bases in frame from the first base. At the junction V is shortened by 8 bases and J by 1 base, with 14 bases in between. For CDR1 and CDR2, the germline V gene lists MDHEN and SYDVKM.

Study-wide conclusions, independent of this receptor: While some public TCRs were present in many individuals, most TCR sequences turned up only very rarely across donors. In a later analysis, TCRs clustered in the first cohort were found to also tend to co-occur in the 130 or so validation repertoires, with 94% of cluster scores above 0. Cytomegalovirus status was reported to be diagnosed by the classifier with high specificity and sensitivity in both the original and validation cohorts. It was suggested by the authors that the approach could potentially be generalized to other disease states and immunological phenotypes. In vitro tests confirmed that a few of the cytomegalovirus-associated TCR beta chains recognize cytomegalovirus antigens. All 120 or so repertoires were used to score co-occurrence in the validation cohort in a later analysis, because that analysis had no HLA typing for the cohort. A total of around 150 TCR beta chains were listed by the study as associated with cytomegalovirus.

The chain was built from TRBV28 and TRBJ1-1; a weak D assignment points to TRBD1 (5 bases agree). The receptor was derived from a young woman in good health and CMV-seropositive. Sequencing was carried out using PBMCs. The DNA is as follows: TGTGCCAGCTCGGGGGGTCGCCCGAACACTGAAGCTTTCTTT. Translated, this gives CASSGGRPNTEAFF.